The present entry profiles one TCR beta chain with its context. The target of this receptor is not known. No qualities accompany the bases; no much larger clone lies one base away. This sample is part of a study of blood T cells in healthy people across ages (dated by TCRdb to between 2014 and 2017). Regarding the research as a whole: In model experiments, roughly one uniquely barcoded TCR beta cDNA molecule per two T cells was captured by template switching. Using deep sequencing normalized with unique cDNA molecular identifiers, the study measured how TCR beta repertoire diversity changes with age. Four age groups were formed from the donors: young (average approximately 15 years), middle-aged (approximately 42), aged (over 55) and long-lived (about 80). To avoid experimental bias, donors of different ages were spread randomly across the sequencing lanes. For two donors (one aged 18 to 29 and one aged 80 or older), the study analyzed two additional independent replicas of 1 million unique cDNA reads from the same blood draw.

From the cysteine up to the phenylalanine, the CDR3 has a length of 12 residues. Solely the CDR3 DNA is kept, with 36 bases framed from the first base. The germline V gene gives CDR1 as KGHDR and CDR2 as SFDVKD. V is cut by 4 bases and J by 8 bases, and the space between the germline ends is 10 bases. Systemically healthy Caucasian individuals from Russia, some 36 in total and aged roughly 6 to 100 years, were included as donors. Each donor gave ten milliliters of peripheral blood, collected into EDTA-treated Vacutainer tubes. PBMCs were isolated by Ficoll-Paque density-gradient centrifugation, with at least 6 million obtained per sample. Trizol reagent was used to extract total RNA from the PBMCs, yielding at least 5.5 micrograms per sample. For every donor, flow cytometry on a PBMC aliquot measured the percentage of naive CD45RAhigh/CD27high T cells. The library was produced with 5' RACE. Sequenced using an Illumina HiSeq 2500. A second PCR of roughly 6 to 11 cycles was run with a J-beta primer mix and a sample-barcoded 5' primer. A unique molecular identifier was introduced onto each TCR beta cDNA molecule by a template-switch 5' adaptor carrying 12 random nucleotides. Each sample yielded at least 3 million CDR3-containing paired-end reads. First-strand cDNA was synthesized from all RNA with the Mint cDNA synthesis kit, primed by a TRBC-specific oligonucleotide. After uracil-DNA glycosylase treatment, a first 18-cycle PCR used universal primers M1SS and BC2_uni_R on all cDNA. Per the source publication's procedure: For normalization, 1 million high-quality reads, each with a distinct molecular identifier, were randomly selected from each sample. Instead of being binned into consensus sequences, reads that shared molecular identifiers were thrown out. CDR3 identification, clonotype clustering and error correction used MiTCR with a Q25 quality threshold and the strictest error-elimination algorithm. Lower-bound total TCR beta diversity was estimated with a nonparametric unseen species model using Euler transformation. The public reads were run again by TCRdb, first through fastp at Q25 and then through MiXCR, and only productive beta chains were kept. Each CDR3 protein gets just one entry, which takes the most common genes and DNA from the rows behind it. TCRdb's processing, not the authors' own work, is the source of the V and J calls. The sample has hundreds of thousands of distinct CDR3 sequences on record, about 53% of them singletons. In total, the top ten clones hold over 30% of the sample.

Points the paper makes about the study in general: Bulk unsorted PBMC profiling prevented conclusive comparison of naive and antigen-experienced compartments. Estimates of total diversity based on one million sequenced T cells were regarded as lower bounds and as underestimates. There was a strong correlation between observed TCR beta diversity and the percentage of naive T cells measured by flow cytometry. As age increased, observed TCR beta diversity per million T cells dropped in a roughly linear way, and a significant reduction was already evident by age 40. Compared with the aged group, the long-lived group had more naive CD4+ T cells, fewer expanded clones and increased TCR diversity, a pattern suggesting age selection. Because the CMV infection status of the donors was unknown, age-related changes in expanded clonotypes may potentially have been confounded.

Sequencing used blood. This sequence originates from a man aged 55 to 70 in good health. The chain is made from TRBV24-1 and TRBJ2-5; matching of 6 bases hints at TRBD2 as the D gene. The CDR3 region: CATSDLGTTQYF. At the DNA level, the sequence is TGTGCCACCAGTGACCTAGGGACTACCCAGTACTTC.